This paragraph covers one TCR beta chain sequence. The sample is drawn from a study of blood T cell repertoires in COVID-19. Across the whole study: T cells, B-cell-depleted T cells, or PBMCs provided the cDNA or gDNA that served as material.

In the original analysis: Nucleated cell counts were estimated from reference gene primer amplification. The assay was immunoSEQ multiplex PCR, and TCRdb's table has in-frame clones only and misses some. The DNA was the basis for D and trimming; V, J and clone size are from that table. The repertoire holds 40,000 or so clones, with 88% as singletons. Trimming at V came to 1 base and at J to 3 bases, leaving 4 bases not matched to a gene. This CDR3 comprises 14 residues. The germline V gene encodes CDR1 SGHNT and CDR2 YYREEE (reference sequence). The rearrangement uses TRBV5-4 and TRBJ2-7; the match to TRBD1 covers 7 bases. Sequencing was done on a sample of peripheral blood. This TCR came from a human donor in a cohort sampled during active COVID-19. In DNA form, the CDR3 reads TGTGCCAGCAGCTTGCAGACAGGGCACTACGAGCAGTACTTC. Its protein is CASSLQTGHYEQYF.